This record covers a single T cell receptor beta chain. What it binds is unknown. The sample comes from a study of identical twins. It was template switching that added a universal primer site, and there were unique molecular identifiers on the cDNA. TCRdb reprocessed the 5' RACE reads with MiXCR, giving one entry per CDR3 protein. This table holds a few hundred thousand distinct CDR3 sequences, 9% to 15% found once. Study outcomes and limitations: Models, which agreed with sharing between unrelated individuals, nonetheless underestimated the out-of-frame TCR alpha sharing seen in monozygotic twins.

Healthy Caucasian donors formed the entire cohort. The sample also formed part of further work on yellow fever vaccine responses in identical twins.

The source material was CD8+ T cells sorted from blood. This TCR was recovered from a woman aged 18-29 years in good health.

CDR3 residues: CASSGVWGAEAFF. In nucleotides, the CDR3 is TGTGCCAGCAGTGGGGTGTGGGGCGCTGAAGCTTTCTTT. The chain joins TRBV6-1 to TRBJ1-1; tentative D call: TRBD1 (5 bases). The CDR3 sequence is 13 residues long. Trimming stripped 4 bases from V and 6 bases from J, with 12 bases between. Germline-derived CDR1 and CDR2 are MNHNS and SASEGT.